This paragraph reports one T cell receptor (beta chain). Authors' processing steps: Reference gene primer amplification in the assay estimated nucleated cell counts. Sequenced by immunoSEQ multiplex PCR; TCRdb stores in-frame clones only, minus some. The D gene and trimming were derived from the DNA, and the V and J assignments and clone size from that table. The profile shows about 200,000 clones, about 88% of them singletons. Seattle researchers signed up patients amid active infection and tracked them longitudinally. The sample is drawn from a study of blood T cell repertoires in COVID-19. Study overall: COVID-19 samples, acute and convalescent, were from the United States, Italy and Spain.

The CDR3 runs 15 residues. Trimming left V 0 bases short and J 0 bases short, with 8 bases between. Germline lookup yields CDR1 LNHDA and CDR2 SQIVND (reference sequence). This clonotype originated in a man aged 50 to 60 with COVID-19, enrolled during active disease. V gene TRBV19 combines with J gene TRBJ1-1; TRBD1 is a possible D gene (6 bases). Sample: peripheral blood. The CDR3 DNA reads TGTGCCAGTAGTATAGATAGGGGGATGAACACTGAAGCTTTCTTT. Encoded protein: CASSIDRGMNTEAFF.